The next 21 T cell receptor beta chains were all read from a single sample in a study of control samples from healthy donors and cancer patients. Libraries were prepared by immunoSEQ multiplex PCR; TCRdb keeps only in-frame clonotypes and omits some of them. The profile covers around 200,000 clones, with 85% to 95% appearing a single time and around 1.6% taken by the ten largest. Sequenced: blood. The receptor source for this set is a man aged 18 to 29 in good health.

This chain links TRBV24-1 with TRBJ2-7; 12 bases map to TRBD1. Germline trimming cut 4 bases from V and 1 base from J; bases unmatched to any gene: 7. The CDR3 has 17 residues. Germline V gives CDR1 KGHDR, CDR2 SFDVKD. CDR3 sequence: CATSEAPGQGASYEQYF. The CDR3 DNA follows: TGTGCCACCAGTGAGGCTCCGGGACAGGGGGCGTCCTACGAGCAGTACTTC.

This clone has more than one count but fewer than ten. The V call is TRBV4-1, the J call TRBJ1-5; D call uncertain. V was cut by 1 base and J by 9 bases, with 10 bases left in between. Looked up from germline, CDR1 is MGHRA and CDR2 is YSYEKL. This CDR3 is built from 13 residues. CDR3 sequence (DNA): TGCGCCAGCAGCCAAGGGTCCCCGGGGCCCCAGCATTTT. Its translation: CASSQGSPGPQHF.

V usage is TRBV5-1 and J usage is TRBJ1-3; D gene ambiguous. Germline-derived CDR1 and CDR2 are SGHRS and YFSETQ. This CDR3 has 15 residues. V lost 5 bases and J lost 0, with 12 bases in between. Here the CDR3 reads CASRSGLHSGNTIYF. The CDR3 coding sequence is TGCGCCAGCAGAAGCGGGCTGCACTCTGGAAACACCATATATTTT.

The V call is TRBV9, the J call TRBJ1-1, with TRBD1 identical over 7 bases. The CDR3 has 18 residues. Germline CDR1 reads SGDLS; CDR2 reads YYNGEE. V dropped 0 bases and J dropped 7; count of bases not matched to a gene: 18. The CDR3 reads CASSVGGGQRDPLSEAFF. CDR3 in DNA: TGTGCCAGCAGCGTAGGGGGGGGACAGCGTGACCCCTTAAGTGAAGCTTTCTTT.

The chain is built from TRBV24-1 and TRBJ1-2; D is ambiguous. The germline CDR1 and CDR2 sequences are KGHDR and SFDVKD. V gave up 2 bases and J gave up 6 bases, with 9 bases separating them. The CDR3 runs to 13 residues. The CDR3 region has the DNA TGTGCCACCAGTGATTCGGTCGGTAATGGCTACACCTTC. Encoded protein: CATSDSVGNGYTF.

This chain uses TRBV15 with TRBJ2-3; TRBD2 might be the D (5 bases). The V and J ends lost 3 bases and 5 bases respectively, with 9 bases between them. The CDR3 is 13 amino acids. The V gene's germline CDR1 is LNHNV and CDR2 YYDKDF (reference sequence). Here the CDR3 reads CATSRGVEDTQYF. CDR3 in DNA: TGTGCCACCAGCAGGGGAGTGGAAGATACGCAGTATTTT.

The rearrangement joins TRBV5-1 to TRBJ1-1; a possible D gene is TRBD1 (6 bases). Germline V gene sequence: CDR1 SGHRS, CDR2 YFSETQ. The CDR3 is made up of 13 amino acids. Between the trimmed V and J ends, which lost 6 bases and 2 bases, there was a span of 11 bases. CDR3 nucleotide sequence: TGCGCCAGCAATCCGACAGGTAACACTGAAGCTTTCTTT. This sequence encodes CASNPTGNTEAFF.

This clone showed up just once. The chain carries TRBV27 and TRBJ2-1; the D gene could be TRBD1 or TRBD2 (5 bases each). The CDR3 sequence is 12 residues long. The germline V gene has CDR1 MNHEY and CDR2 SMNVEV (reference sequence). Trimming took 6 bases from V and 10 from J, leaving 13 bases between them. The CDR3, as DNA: TGTGCCAGCAGCCCGGGGCCCCGGGAGCAGTTCTTC. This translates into CASSPGPREQFF.

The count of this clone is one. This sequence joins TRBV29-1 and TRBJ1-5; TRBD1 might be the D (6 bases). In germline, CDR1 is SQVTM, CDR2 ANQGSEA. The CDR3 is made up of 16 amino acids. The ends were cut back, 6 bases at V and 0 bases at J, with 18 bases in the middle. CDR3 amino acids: CSVGTGTTVSNQPQHF. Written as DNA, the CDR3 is TGCAGCGTGGGAACCGGGACAACGGTTAGCAATCAGCCCCAGCATTTT.

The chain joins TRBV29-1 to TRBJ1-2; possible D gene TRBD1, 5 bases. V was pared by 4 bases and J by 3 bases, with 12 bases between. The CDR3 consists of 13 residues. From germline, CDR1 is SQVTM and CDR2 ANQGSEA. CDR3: CSVVPGTHYGYTF. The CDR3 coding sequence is TGCAGCGTTGTCCCAGGGACGCACTATGGCTACACCTTC.

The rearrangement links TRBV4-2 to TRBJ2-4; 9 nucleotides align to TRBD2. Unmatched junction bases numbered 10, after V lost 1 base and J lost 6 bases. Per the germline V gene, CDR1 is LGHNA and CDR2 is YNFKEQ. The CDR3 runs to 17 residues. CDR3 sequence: CASSQGVTRGGPNIQYF. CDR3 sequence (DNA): TGTGCCAGCAGCCAAGGGGTGACGCGGGGGGGCCCAAACATTCAGTACTTC.

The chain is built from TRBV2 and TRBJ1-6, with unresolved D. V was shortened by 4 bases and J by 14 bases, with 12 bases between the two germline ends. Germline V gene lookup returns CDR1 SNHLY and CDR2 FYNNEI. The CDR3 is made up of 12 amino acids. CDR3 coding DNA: TGTGCCAGCAGTGGAAGTGGAAACACCCTCCACTTT. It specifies CASSGSGNTLHF.

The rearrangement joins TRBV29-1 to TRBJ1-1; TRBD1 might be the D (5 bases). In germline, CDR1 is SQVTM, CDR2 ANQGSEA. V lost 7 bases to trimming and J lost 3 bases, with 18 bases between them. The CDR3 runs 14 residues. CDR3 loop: CSAGSLGGYTEAFF. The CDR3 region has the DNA TGCAGCGCAGGCTCCCTCGGGGGTTACACTGAAGCTTTCTTT.

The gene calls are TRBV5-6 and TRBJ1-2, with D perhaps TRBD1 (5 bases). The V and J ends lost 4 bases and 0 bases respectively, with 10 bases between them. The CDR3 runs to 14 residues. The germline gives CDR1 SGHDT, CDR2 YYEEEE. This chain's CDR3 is CASSAQVTNYGYTF. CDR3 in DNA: TGTGCCAGCAGCGCACAGGTGACTAACTATGGCTACACCTTC.

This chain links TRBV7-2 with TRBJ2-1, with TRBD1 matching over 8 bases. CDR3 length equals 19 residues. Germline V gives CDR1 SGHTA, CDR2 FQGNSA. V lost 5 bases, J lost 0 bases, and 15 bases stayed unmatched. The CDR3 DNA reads TGTGCCAGCAGCCGTCCGGGACAGGCTGTTTCCGTCTCCTACAATGAGCAGTTCTTC. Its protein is CASSRPGQAVSVSYNEQFF.

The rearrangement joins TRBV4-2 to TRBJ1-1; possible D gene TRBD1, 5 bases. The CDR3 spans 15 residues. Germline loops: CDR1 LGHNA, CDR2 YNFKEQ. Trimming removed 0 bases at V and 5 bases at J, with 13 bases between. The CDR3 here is CASSQDAGWGTEAFF. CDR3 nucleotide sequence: TGTGCCAGCAGCCAAGACGCAGGGTGGGGAACTGAAGCTTTCTTT.

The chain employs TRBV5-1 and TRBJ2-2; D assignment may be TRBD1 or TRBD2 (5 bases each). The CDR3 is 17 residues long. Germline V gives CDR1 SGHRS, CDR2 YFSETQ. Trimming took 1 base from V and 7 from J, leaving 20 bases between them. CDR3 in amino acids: CASSLISGWQRIGELFF. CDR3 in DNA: TGCGCCAGCAGCTTGATTTCAGGGTGGCAGCGGATCGGGGAGCTGTTTTTT. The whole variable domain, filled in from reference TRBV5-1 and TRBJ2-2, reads KAGVTQTPRYLIKTRGQQVTLSCSPISGHRSVSWYQQTPGQGLQFLFEYFSETQRNKGNFPGRFSGRQFSNSRSEMNVSTLELGDSALYLCASSLISGWQRIGELFFGEGSRLTVL.

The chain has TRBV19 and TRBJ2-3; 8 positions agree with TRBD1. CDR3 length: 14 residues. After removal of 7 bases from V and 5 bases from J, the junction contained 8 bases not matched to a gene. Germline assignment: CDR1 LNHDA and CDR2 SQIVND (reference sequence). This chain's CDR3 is CASTQTGAEDTQYF. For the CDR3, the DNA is TGTGCCAGTACTCAGACAGGGGCTGAAGATACGCAGTATTTT.

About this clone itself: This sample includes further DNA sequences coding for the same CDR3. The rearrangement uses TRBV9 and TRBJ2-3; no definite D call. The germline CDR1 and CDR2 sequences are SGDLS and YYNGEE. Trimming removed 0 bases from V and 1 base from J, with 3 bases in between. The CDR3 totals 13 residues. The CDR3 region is CASSVEGTDTQYF. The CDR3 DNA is TGTGCCAGCAGCGTAGAGGGCACAGATACGCAGTATTTT. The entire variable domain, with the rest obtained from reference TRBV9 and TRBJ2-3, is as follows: DSGVTQTPKHLITATGQRVTLRCSPRSGDLSVYWYQQSLDQGLQFLIQYYNGEERAKGNILERFSAQQFPDLHSELNLSSLELGDSALYFCASSVEGTDTQYFGPGTRLTVL.

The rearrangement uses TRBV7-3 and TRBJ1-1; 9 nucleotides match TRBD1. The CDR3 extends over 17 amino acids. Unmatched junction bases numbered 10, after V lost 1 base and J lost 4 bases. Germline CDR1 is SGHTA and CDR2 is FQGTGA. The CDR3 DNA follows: TGTGCCAGCAGCTTAAAAGGCGTGGGACAGGGTGGCACTGAAGCTTTCTTT. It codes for CASSLKGVGQGGTEAFF.

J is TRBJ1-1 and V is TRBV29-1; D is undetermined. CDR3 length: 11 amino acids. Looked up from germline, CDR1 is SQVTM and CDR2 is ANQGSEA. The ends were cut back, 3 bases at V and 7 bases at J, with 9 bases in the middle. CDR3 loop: CSVDVVGEAFF. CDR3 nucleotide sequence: TGCAGCGTTGATGTGGTGGGTGAAGCTTTCTTT.